The 5 T cell receptor beta chains below come from one sample, sequenced in a study of a mutant IDH1 vaccine in newly diagnosed glioma. Here immunoSEQ multiplex PCR was the method, and the copy in TCRdb shows in-frame clones only, minus some. The sample has around 53,000 clones; around 86% are singletons. As for time point: baseline, week 1 (first vaccination visit). Indicated treatment: pre-vaccination baseline after standard-of-care therapy. The sequences come from PBMCs, collected from a glioma patient treated with radiotherapy, temozolomide or both. The receptors here all came from a man between 35 and 55 years old with glioma.

The gene calls are TRBV5-4 and TRBJ1-2; D might be TRBD1 (6 bases). The CDR3 sequence is 13 residues long. CDR1 is SGHNT, CDR2 YYREEE, per germline (reference sequence). Trimming shortened V by 1 base and J by 5 bases, and 9 bases separated the two germline ends. CDR3 loop: CASSLTGYYGYTF. The CDR3 nucleotides are TGTGCCAGCAGCTTGACAGGGTATTATGGCTACACCTTC.

CDR3 residues: CASSLTGGETQYF. The CDR3 nucleotides read TGTGCCAGCAGCTTGACAGGGGGAGAGACCCAGTACTTC. The genes are TRBV7-2 and TRBJ2-5, with 9 nucleotides matching TRBD1. The germline V gene encodes CDR1 SGHTA and CDR2 FQGNSA. The CDR3 is made up of 13 amino acids. V dropped 3 bases and J dropped 4; count of bases not matched to a gene: 0.

This chain links TRBV27 with TRBJ1-3; a weak D match, TRBD1 (6 bases). Germline CDR1 MNHEY, CDR2 SMNVEV (reference sequence). V lost 0 bases and J lost 4, with 7 bases in between. This CDR3 contains 14 residues. In DNA form, the CDR3 reads TGTGCCAGCAGTTTATCAGGGGGAGGAAACACCATATATTTT. The encoded protein is CASSLSGGGNTIYF.

The V and J genes are TRBV5-4 and TRBJ2-3, with D perhaps TRBD2 (6 bases). The V and J ends lost 4 bases and 6 bases respectively, with 18 bases between them. The CDR3 is 15 amino acids. CDR1 is SGHNT and CDR2 is YYREEE in the germline V gene (reference sequence). CDR3 sequence reads: CASSKVTRGEDTQYF. In DNA form, the CDR3 reads TGTGCCAGCAGCAAGGTGACTAGGGGTGAGGATACGCAGTATTTT.

The CDR3 loop reads CASSLGQGSQPQHF. Written as DNA, the CDR3 is TGTGCCAGTAGTCTCGGACAGGGGTCTCAGCCCCAGCATTTT. The V and J genes are TRBV19 and TRBJ1-5, with 9 bases identical to TRBD1. Looked up from germline, CDR1 is LNHDA and CDR2 is SQIVND (reference sequence). The ends lost 5 bases at V and 6 bases at J; junction bases unmatched: 5. The CDR3 has 14 amino acids.